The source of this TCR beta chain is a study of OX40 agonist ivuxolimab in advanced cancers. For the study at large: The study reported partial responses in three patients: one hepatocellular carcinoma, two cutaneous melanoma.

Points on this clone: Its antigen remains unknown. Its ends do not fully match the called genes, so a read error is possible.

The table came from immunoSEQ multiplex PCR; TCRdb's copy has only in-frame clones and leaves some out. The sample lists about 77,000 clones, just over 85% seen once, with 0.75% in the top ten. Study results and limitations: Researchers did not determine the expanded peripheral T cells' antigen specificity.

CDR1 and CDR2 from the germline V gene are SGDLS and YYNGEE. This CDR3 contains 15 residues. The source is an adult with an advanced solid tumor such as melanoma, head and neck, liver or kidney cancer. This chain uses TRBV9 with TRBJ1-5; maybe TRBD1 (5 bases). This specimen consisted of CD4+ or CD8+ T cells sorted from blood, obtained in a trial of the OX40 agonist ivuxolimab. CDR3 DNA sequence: TGTGCCAGCAGCTACGGGACGGGTAGCCATCAGCCCCAGCATTTT. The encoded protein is CASSYGTGSHQPQHF.